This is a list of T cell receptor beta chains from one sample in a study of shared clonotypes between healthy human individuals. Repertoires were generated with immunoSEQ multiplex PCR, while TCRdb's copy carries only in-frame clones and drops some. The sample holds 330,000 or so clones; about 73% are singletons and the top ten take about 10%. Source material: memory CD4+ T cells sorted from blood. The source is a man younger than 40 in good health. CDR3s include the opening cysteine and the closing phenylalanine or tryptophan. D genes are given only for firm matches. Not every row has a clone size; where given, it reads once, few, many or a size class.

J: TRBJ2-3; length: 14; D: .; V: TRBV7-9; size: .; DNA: TGTGCCAGCAGCTTTCAGGGCTGGGCAGATACGCAGTATTTT; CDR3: CASSFQGWADTQYF
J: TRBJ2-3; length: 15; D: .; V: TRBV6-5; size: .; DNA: TGTGCCAGCAGTTACGCTAGCACTACATCAGATACGCAGTATTTT; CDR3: CASSYASTTSDTQYF
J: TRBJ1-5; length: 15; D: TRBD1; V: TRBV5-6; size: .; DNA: TGTGCCAGCAGTAAGGGACAGGGGGCCTGGCAGCCCCAGCATTTT; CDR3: CASSKGQGAWQPQHF
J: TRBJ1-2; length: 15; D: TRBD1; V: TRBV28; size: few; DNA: TGTGCCAGCAGTTTAGGGGACAGGGGCTACTATGGCTACACCTTC; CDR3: CASSLGDRGYYGYTF
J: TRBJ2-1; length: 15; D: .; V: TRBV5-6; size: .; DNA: TGTGCCAGCAGCTCTTACGGGAGCTCCTACAATGAGCAGTTCTTC; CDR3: CASSSYGSSYNEQFF
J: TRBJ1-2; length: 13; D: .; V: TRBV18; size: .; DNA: TGTGCCAGCTCACCCGACAAGACCGGTGGCTACACCTTC; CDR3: CASSPDKTGGYTF
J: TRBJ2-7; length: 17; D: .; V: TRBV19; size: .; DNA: TGTGCCAGTAGTAAACAGCAAACCGGGCCCACTTTCTACGAGCAGTACTTC; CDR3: CASSKQQTGPTFYEQYF
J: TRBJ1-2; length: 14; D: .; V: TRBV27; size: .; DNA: TGTGCCAGCAGTTTAGGACAGCGAGACTATGGCTACACCTTC; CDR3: CASSLGQRDYGYTF
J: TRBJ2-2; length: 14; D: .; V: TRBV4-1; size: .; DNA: TGCGCCAGCAGCCAAGGCCTTCTCACCGGGGAGCTGTTTTTT; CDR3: CASSQGLLTGELFF
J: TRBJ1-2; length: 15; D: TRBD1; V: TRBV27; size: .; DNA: TGTGCCAGCAGTCCCCAACAGGGGGCGGACTATGGCTACACCTTC; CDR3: CASSPQQGADYGYTF
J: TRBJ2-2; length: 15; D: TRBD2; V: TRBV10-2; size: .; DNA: TGCGCCAGCAGTTTAGCACTAGCGGGAGCCGGGGAGCTGTTTTTT; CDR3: CASSLALAGAGELFF
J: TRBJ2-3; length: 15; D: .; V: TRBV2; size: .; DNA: TGTGCCAGCAGTGAACAACAGGGAAGCACAGATACGCAGTATTTT; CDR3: CASSEQQGSTDTQYF
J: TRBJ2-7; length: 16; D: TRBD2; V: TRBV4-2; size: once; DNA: TGTGCCAGCAGCCAAGTCGTGGCGGGAGATTTCTACGAACAGTACTTC; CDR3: CASSQVVAGDFYEQYF
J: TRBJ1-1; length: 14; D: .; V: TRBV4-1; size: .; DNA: TGCGCCAGCAGCCAAGATGGGCAGATCACTGAAGCTTTCTTT; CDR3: CASSQDGQITEAFF
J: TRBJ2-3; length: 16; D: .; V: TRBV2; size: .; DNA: TGTGCCAGCAGTGAAGTCCGGCGGGACCGGGCGGATACGCAGTATTTT; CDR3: CASSEVRRDRADTQYF
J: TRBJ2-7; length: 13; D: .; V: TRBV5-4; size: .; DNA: TGTGCCAGCAGCTTGGAACCGACTGGGGAGCAGTACTTC; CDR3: CASSLEPTGEQYF